This TCR beta chain stems from a study of blood T cell repertoires in COVID-19. Study-wide background: The cDNA or gDNA used as material had been derived from T cells, B-cell-depleted T cells, or PBMCs.

Germline V gives CDR1 MNHEY, CDR2 SMNVEV (reference sequence). The CDR3 length is 14 residues. V shed 6 bases, J shed 1 base, and the junction held 5 bases outside the gene matches. Per the authors' pipeline: Using reference gene primer amplification, nucleated cell counts were estimated. This table comes from immunoSEQ multiplex PCR, and its TCRdb copy is limited to in-frame clones, with some not included. Clone size and V and J calls were adopted from that table, with D and trimming inferred from the DNA. The sample yields roughly 110,000 clones, about four fifths seen once. The rearrangement uses TRBV27 and TRBJ1-1, with 7 bases identical to TRBD1. The sequencing sample was made of peripheral blood. This sequence was found in a human donor in a cohort sampled during active COVID-19. The CDR3 region has the DNA TGTGCCAGCAGAAAAGGGGGCGCGAACACTGAAGCTTTCTTT. This translates into CASRKGGANTEAFF.